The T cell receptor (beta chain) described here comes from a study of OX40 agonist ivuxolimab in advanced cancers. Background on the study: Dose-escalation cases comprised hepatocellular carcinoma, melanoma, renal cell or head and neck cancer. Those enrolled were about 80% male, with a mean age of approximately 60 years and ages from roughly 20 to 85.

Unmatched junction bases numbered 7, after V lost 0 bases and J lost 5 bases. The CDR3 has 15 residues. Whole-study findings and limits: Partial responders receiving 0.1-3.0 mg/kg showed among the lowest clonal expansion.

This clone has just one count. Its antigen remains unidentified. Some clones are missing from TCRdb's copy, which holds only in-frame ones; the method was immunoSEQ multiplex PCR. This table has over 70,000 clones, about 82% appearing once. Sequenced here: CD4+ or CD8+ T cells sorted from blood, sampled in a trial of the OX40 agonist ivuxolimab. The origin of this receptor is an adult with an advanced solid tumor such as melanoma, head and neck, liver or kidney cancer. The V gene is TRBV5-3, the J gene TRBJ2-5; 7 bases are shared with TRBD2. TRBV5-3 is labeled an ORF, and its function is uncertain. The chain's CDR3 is CARSLAGGGRETQYF. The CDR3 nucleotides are TGTGCCAGAAGCTTGGCGGGCGGGGGACGGGAGACCCAGTACTTC.